The 11 T cell receptor beta chains reported below all come from one sample, sequenced in a study of CD8 T cells in Susac syndrome. Random-hexamer reverse transcription was applied to roughly 0.5 to 1 ug RNA. TCRdb recomputed calls from the immunoSEQ multiplex PCR reads with MiXCR, one row per CDR3 protein. The data show 170,000 or so distinct CDR3 sequences, 85% to 95% seen once. The source material was CD4+ T cells from PBMCs. Receptors originate from a human donor with Susac syndrome.

The chain recombines TRBV30 with TRBJ1-2; tentative D call: TRBD1 (5 bases). Per the germline V gene, CDR1 is GTSNPN and CDR2 is SVGIG (reference sequence). The CDR3 consists of 13 residues. The V gene lost 4 bases and the J gene lost 7 bases, with 16 bases spanning the gap. The CDR3 coding sequence is TGTGCCTGGACCCTAAGTTTGGGACTTGGCTACACCTTC. The encoded protein is CAWTLSLGLGYTF.

This clonotype was seen once. This rearrangement joins TRBV29-1 to TRBJ2-3; D might be TRBD1 (5 bases). V lost 6 bases and J 3 bases, leaving 10 bases between the germline ends. The CDR3 has 12 amino acids. Germline CDR1 SQVTM, CDR2 ANQGSEA. Here the CDR3 DNA reads TGCAGCGTGGATCAGGGTACAGATACGCAGTATTTT. It is translated as CSVDQGTDTQYF.

In its sample, this clonotype was seen once. The chain has TRBV20-1 and TRBJ2-3, with TRBD1 matching over 7 bases. Germline CDR1 DFQATT, CDR2 SNEGSKA (reference sequence). The CDR3 is 15 amino acids. V lost 4 bases, J lost 4 bases, and 11 bases stayed unmatched. CDR3 DNA sequence: TGCAGTGCTAACGCCGGGCCCACAGGGGCAGATACGCAGTATTTT. Its translation is CSANAGPTGADTQYF.

V gene TRBV2 combines with J gene TRBJ2-5; tentative D call: TRBD1 (6 bases). V was clipped by 3 bases and J by 2 bases, with 13 bases between them. From germline, CDR1 is SNHLY and CDR2 FYNNEI. This CDR3 has 15 amino acids. CDR3 amino acids: CASSDGQPGQETQYF. CDR3 DNA sequence: TGTGCCAGCAGTGACGGACAGCCAGGTCAAGAGACCCAGTACTTC.

This chain joins TRBV20-1 and TRBJ1-6; D gene uncertain. Trimming pared 1 base from V and 8 bases from J, leaving 15 bases between. The germline V gene has CDR1 DFQATT and CDR2 SNEGSKA (reference sequence). The CDR3 runs to 15 residues. This CDR3 reads CSARGKGSPDSPLHF. DNA for the CDR3: TGCAGTGCTAGAGGCAAGGGATCACCCGATTCACCCCTCCACTTT.

The J gene is TRBJ2-1, the V gene TRBV24-1; 15 bases line up with TRBD2. V lost 3 bases and J lost 2; bases outside the gene matches: 4. The CDR3 totals 18 residues. CDR1 is KGHDR, CDR2 SFDVKD, per germline. CDR3 sequence: CATSDRRTSGGAYNEQFF. The CDR3 DNA is TGTGCCACCAGTGATCGACGGACTAGCGGGGGGGCCTACAATGAGCAGTTCTTC.

This clonotype came up once. The rearrangement links TRBV20-1 to TRBJ2-3, with TRBD2 matching 10 bases. From germline, CDR1 is DFQATT and CDR2 SNEGSKA (reference sequence). The J segment lost 2 bases and the V segment lost 6 bases, leaving 11 bases of the junction unmatched. This CDR3 has 16 residues. As DNA, the CDR3 is TGCAGTGCCCACCGGCTAGCGGGGGCCGTCACAGATACGCAGTATTTT. It yields the protein CSAHRLAGAVTDTQYF.

J is TRBJ1-1 and V is TRBV20-1; D remains ambiguous. The CDR3 covers 14 residues. The germline V and J ends were trimmed by 3 bases and 4 bases, with 15 bases remaining between them. Germline CDR1 reads DFQATT; CDR2 reads SNEGSKA (reference sequence). The CDR3 nucleotides are TGCAGTGCTAGCCCCCACAGCCCGGTCACTGAAGCTTTCTTT. This codes for CSASPHSPVTEAFF.

The V and J genes are TRBV20-1 and TRBJ1-2; D unclear. CDR1 is DFQATT, CDR2 SNEGSKA, per germline (reference sequence). V was cut by 6 bases and J by 8 bases, with 19 bases left in between. The CDR3 has 13 amino acids. The CDR3: CSAQEPHREGYTF. The DNA of the CDR3 is TGCAGTGCCCAGGAACCCCATCGGGAGGGCTACACCTTC.

The rearrangement links TRBV9 to TRBJ1-2; D uncertain. This CDR3 comprises 14 residues. V was cut by 2 bases and J by 7 bases, with 15 bases left in between. CDR1 is SGDLS, CDR2 YYNGEE, per germline. The CDR3 DNA is TGTGCCAGCAGCGTCCTCGATCGCTCTGGTGGCTACACCTTC. Amino acids: CASSVLDRSGGYTF.

The chain recombines TRBV5-1 with TRBJ1-6, with TRBD1 matching over 7 bases. Per germline, CDR1 SGHRS and CDR2 YFSETQ. The CDR3 consists of 14 residues. Trimming at V came to 3 bases and at J to 7 bases, leaving 4 bases not matched to a gene. The CDR3 reads CASSSDRTNSPLHF. The CDR3 DNA reads as TGCGCCAGCAGCTCGGACAGGACCAATTCACCCCTCCACTTT.